This T cell receptor beta chain is from a study of T-cell reconstitution after alpha-beta-depleted transplantation in children. Preparing the TCRbeta library involved the use of unique molecular identifiers. MiXCR was run by TCRdb on the PCR reads, yielding one entry per CDR3 protein. This table has about 360,000 distinct CDR3 sequences, 13% appearing once. To note about this clonotype: A much larger clone differs from this one at a single base, so this may be a read error. Lacking the conserved final phenylalanine or tryptophan, this CDR3 likely reflects a read error.

Germline CDR1 and CDR2: SGDLS and YYNGEE. The CDR3 extends over 14 amino acids. The V and J ends lost 3 bases and 7 bases respectively, with 13 bases between them. V usage is TRBV9 and J usage is TRBJ1-4, with no clear D. The receptor was isolated from a human donor who donated a stem cell graft to a child with Fanconi anemia. The sequencing here drew on PBMCs, taken from the stem cell graft. The CDR3 nucleotides read TGTGCCAGCAGCGCGGGCGGGGTTGTTGAAAAACTGTTTTAT. Translating gives CASSAGGVVEKLFY.